Sequencing of this T cell receptor (beta chain) was carried out in a study of T-cell memory formation after mild COVID-19. 5'RACE primed at constant segments yielded TCR alpha and TCR beta cDNA libraries bearing sample barcodes and UMIs. TCRdb reprocessed the 5' RACE reads via MiXCR and lists one record per CDR3 protein. The table lists about 110,000 distinct CDR3 sequences, about a fifth of them singletons. CDR3 size: 13 residues. The germline V gene encodes CDR1 SEHNR and CDR2 FQNEAQ (reference sequence). With 11 bases clipped from V and 3 bases from J, the junction kept 8 bases outside the gene matches. This clonotype was recorded at least ten times.

The genes are TRBV7-9 and TRBJ2-5, with TRBD2 matching over 8 bases. The TCR originated in a man younger than 35 who had mild COVID-19 (a few samples of this study predate the infection). Cell type and time point are not known. The sample comprised PBMCs or a T cell subset sorted from them (not recorded which). CDR3 region: CAQTRSGEETQYF. The CDR3 DNA reads as TGTGCCCAAACTCGTAGCGGGGAAGAGACCCAGTACTTC.